The TCR beta chain under discussion was sequenced for a study of blood T cell repertoires in COVID-19. About the research overall: Sources were T cells, B-cell-depleted T cells, or PBMCs; the material itself was cDNA or gDNA.

Authors' processing steps: Reference gene primer amplification yielded estimated nucleated cell counts. Sequencing used immunoSEQ multiplex PCR; TCRdb keeps in-frame clones, though not all of them. V, J and clone size were drawn from that table, and D and trimming were deduced from the DNA. The repertoire holds approximately 150,000 clones, with around 89% as singletons. Germline loops: CDR1 SNHLY, CDR2 FYNNEI. This CDR3 region has 17 residues. V was trimmed by 7 bases and J by 0 bases, leaving 19 bases between them. The receptor's source is a man aged 45-60 years with active or convalescent COVID-19. Input material: peripheral blood. V is TRBV2 and J is TRBJ1-3; a weak D match, TRBD1 (6 bases). The CDR3 sequence is CASIRGRDTYSGNTIYF. CDR3 DNA: TGTGCCAGCATAAGAGGTCGGGACACCTACTCTGGAAACACCATATATTTT.